This is a list of T cell receptor beta chains from one sample in a study of cytomegalovirus exposure and HLA in healthy donors. The repertoire was sequenced with immunoSEQ multiplex PCR; TCRdb's copy has only in-frame clones and lacks some. The sample lists about 170,000 clones; approximately 72% were seen once. Sequences were obtained from PBMCs. These receptors were taken from a human donor in good health. The CDR3 runs from the conserved cysteine through the conserved F or W. The D gene is left open where the match is weak. Only some rows state a clone size, as once, few, many or a class for expanded clones.

J,V,D,size,DNA,CDR3
TRBJ1-5,TRBV6-4,NA,NA,TGTGCCAGCAGTGACTCACGGAGGGTAAAGAGCAATCAGCCCCAGCATTTT,CASSDSRRVKSNQPQHF
TRBJ1-1,TRBV18,TRBD1,NA,TGTGCCAGCTCGATAGACAGGGGGCAAACGAACACTGAAGCTTTCTTT,CASSIDRGQTNTEAFF
TRBJ1-5,TRBV19,TRBD1,NA,TGTGCCAGTAGTAGAGGGACAGGGGGCAATCAGCCCCAGCATTTT,CASSRGTGGNQPQHF
TRBJ2-3,TRBV19,TRBD2,few,TGTGCCAGTAGTATCCAGTGGCGCGCGGGGGAAGATACGCAGTATTTT,CASSIQWRAGEDTQYF
TRBJ2-5,TRBV6-5,NA,NA,TGTGCCAGCAGCACCGGAGAGACCCAGTACTTC,CASSTGETQYF
TRBJ2-5,TRBV12-5,TRBD2,NA,TGTGCTAGTGGTTTGTACGCCGGGACTAGCGGGGGGGGAGAGACCCAGTACTTC,CASGLYAGTSGGGETQYF
TRBJ2-3,TRBV5-1,TRBD2,NA,TGCGCCAGCAGCCTCGGGCGGGGGAGCACAGATACGCAGTATTTT,CASSLGRGSTDTQYF
TRBJ2-5,TRBV5-4,NA,NA,TGTGCCAGCAGCTTGGAAGGGAGGGAGACCCAGTACTTC,CASSLEGRETQYF
TRBJ2-3,TRBV27,TRBD2,NA,TGTGCCAGCAGTTTCAATGCGGGGGGGCCGACTAGCACAGATACGCAGTATTTT,CASSFNAGGPTSTDTQYF
TRBJ1-3,TRBV4-2,TRBD1,NA,TGTGCCAGCAGCTCGGGACAGGGGGATGGAAACACCATATATTTT,CASSSGQGDGNTIYF
TRBJ2-5,TRBV29-1,TRBD2,NA,TGCAGCGTTGAAGGGCTCGGGACTAGCGGGGACCAAGAGACCCAGTACTTC,CSVEGLGTSGDQETQYF
TRBJ1-6,TRBV18,NA,once,TGTGCCAGCTCACCCACCGGGAACTCCTATAATTCACCCCTCCACTTT,CASSPTGNSYNSPLHF
TRBJ2-1,TRBV12-5,TRBD2,NA,TGTGCTAGTGGAGGACTAGCGGACAATGGGCAGTTCTTC,CASGGLADNGQFF
TRBJ1-4,TRBV5-1,NA,NA,TGCGCCAGCAGCTTCCGGACCGGGGGGGAAAAACTGTTTTTT,CASSFRTGGEKLFF
TRBJ2-1,TRBV5-4,NA,NA,TGTGCCAGCAGCGGAATAGCAGTTTACAATGAGCAGTTCTTC,CASSGIAVYNEQFF
TRBJ1-2,TRBV6-1,TRBD1,few,TGTGCCAGCAGTTTCCACGACAGGGGTAACTATGGCTACACCTTC,CASSFHDRGNYGYTF
TRBJ2-3,TRBV5-1,TRBD2,NA,TGCGCCAGCAGCTTGGGGGCGGGGGGGTCAGATACGCAGTATTTT,CASSLGAGGSDTQYF
TRBJ1-5,TRBV7-2,TRBD1,NA,TGTGCCAGCAGCCCACGGGACAGGGGCAATCAGCCCCAGCATTTT,CASSPRDRGNQPQHF
TRBJ1-1,TRBV10-2,NA,once,TGCGCCAGCGTTACTCTCAGGGCTTCGAACACTGAAGCTTTCTTT,CASVTLRASNTEAFF
TRBJ1-1,TRBV6-1,NA,few,NA,CASSEWGRGNFF
TRBJ2-7,TRBV6-6,TRBD1,NA,TGTGCCAGCAGTTACCCCTCGGGACAGGGTGTTCACGAGCAGTACTTC,CASSYPSGQGVHEQYF
TRBJ2-7,TRBV11-1,TRBD2,NA,TGTGCCAGCAGCTTACGGCTAGCGGGGGGGTACGAGCAGTACTTC,CASSLRLAGGYEQYF
TRBJ1-2,TRBV19,TRBD1,NA,TGTGCCAGTAGTGCGACAGGGACGGACTATGGCTACACCTTC,CASSATGTDYGYTF
TRBJ1-6,TRBV10-2,TRBD1,NA,TGCGCCAGCAGTGGCCGGGACAGGGGGCAAATCCTCCACTTT,CASSGRDRGQILHF
TRBJ2-2,TRBV27,TRBD1,few,TGTGCCAGCAGACAGGGGGCACCCACCGGGGAGCTGTTTTTT,CASRQGAPTGELFF
TRBJ1-2,TRBV7-9,NA,NA,TGTGCCAGCAGCGTACTAGGGGGTGCTGGCTACACCTTC,CASSVLGGAGYTF
TRBJ2-1,TRBV5-1,NA,few,TGCGCCAGCAGCCTAGCCGGGTCCCAAAGGGACAATGAGCAGTTCTTC,CASSLAGSQRDNEQFF
TRBJ2-7,TRBV7-2,TRBD1,NA,TGTGCCAGCAGCTTAGGGGGACAGGGAGGAGGGCAGTACTTC,CASSLGGQGGGQYF
TRBJ2-7,TRBV27,TRBD1,NA,TGTGCCAGCAGCGCCTATTCTCCGGGACAGGGGTATGAGCAGTACTTC,CASSAYSPGQGYEQYF
TRBJ1-5,TRBV29-1,NA,once,TGCAGCGTTGCAGGCGAAAATCAGCCCCAGCATTTT,CSVAGENQPQHF
TRBJ2-7,TRBV10-3,TRBD1,few,TGTGCCATCAGTGACAGGACAGGGGGCAACGAGCAGTACTTC,CAISDRTGGNEQYF
TRBJ1-1,TRBV5-1,TRBD1,once,TGCGCCAGCAGCTACAGGACAGGGGAGAGCACTGAAGCTTTCTTT,CASSYRTGESTEAFF
TRBJ1-1,TRBV18,NA,NA,TGTGCCAGCTCAGGGGTGGAGGGGACTGAAGCTTTCTTT,CASSGVEGTEAFF
TRBJ1-4,TRBV25-1,NA,NA,TGTGCCAGCAGTGCAGGGAATGAAAAACTGTTTTTT,CASSAGNEKLFF
TRBJ1-3,TRBV5-1,NA,NA,TGCGCCAGCAGCTCAACCCTCCGGGCCCGGCAGGGTGGAAACACCATATATTTT,CASSSTLRARQGGNTIYF
TRBJ2-7,TRBV29-1,TRBD1,NA,TGCAGCGTTGAAGGACAGGGGGCGTACGAGCAGTACTTC,CSVEGQGAYEQYF
TRBJ1-1,TRBV11-2,NA,NA,TGTGCCAGCAGCTTAGACCGGGTGACTGAAGCTTTCTTT,CASSLDRVTEAFF
TRBJ2-7,TRBV6-5,TRBD2,NA,TGTGCCAGCAGCTCACCCGGACTAGCGGGGTACGAGCAGTACTTC,CASSSPGLAGYEQYF
TRBJ2-5,TRBV7-8,NA,NA,TGTGCCAGCAGCTTAGTCGTGGGAGGGACCCAGTACTTC,CASSLVVGGTQYF
TRBJ1-4,TRBV4-1,TRBD1,NA,TGCGCCAGCAGCCCGATTAGACAGGGACCCGCAACTAATGAAAAACTGTTTTTT,CASSPIRQGPATNEKLFF
TRBJ1-4,TRBV2,NA,few,TGTGCCAGCAGGATTCCCCCGACAGTGGGGCATGAAAAACTGTTTTTT,CASRIPPTVGHEKLFF
TRBJ2-3,TRBV5-4,NA,NA,TGTGCCAGCAGCTTAGATCGGACTCCGAGCACAGATACGCAGTATTTT,CASSLDRTPSTDTQYF
TRBJ1-4,TRBV5-6,NA,NA,TGTGCCAGCAGCTTATACAAACAGAATGAAAAACTGTTTTTT,CASSLYKQNEKLFF
TRBJ1-1,TRBV6-6,TRBD1,NA,TGTGCCAGCAGTAACAGGGGGGAGGGCACTGAAGCTTTCTTT,CASSNRGEGTEAFF
TRBJ2-3,TRBV11-2,TRBD2,NA,TGTGCCAGCAGGGACCCTAGCGGGGGGTCTTCCGGCACAGATACGCAGTATTTT,CASRDPSGGSSGTDTQYF
TRBJ1-1,TRBV7-3,NA,NA,TGTGCCAGCAGGGAGAAGAGAGTCCAGGGCACTGAAGCTTTCTTT,CASREKRVQGTEAFF
TRBJ2-6,TRBV7-8,NA,NA,TGTGCCAGCAGCCCTCGAGATGGGGCCAACGTCCTGACTTTC,CASSPRDGANVLTF
TRBJ2-7,TRBV9,NA,NA,TGTGCCAGCAGCGTAGGCGACACCGACTACGAGCAGTACTTC,CASSVGDTDYEQYF
TRBJ2-2,TRBV5-6,NA,NA,TGTGCCAGCAGCGAGACACCGGCCGGGGAGCTGTTTTTT,CASSETPAGELFF
TRBJ1-4,TRBV7-9,NA,NA,TGTGCCAGCAGCCTGACAGGTCTCGCGACTAATGAAAAACTGTTTTTT,CASSLTGLATNEKLFF
TRBJ2-6,TRBV19,NA,NA,TGTGCCAGTAGTATCTGGGCAGATGGGGCCAACGTCCTGACTTTC,CASSIWADGANVLTF
TRBJ2-7,TRBV7-2,TRBD1,NA,TGTGCCAGCAGCAGACAGGGGGCATACGAGCAGTACTTC,CASSRQGAYEQYF
TRBJ2-3,TRBV5-1,TRBD2,NA,TGCGCCAGCAGCGGGACTAGCGGGGGTCGCACAGATACGCAGTATTTT,CASSGTSGGRTDTQYF
TRBJ1-6,TRBV4-3,NA,few,TGCGCCAGCAGCCAAGATTCGAGGCAGTCAAATTCACCCCTCCACTTT,CASSQDSRQSNSPLHF
TRBJ1-2,TRBV9,NA,NA,TGTGCCAGCAGCGTAGGGGGGGGCGGCTATGGCTACACCTTC,CASSVGGGGYGYTF
TRBJ2-3,TRBV5-1,TRBD2,few,TGCGCCAGCAGCTTGGATGGGGCTAGCGGGGGGAATACGCAGTATTTT,CASSLDGASGGNTQYF
TRBJ2-3,TRBV19,TRBD2,NA,TGTGCCAGTACTAGCGGGGGCACAGATACGCAGTATTTT,CASTSGGTDTQYF